These T cell receptor beta chains were read from a single sample in a study of CD8 T cells in ankylosing spondylitis. One entry per CDR3 protein, called by TCRdb with MiXCR from the 5' RACE reads. The sample lists some 800,000 distinct CDR3 sequences; 12% were seen once. The sample comprised blood, either unsorted or a sorted T cell fraction (not recorded which). All receptors come from a male donor with ankylosing spondylitis. The CDR3 runs from the conserved cysteine through the conserved F or W. A D gene is named only where the DNA matches it firmly. Only some rows state a clone size, as once, few, many or a class for expanded clones.

len	v_gene	d_gene	j_gene	abundance	CDR3aa	CDR3nt
12	TRBV20-1	NA	TRBJ1-2	few	CSAQDGNYGYTF	TGCAGTGCCCAGGACGGGAACTATGGCTACACCTTC
16	TRBV7-2	TRBD1	TRBJ2-2	NA	CASTEQGAIDTGELFF	TGTGCCAGCACCGAACAGGGGGCAATCGACACCGGGGAGCTGTTTTTT
15	TRBV20-1	TRBD1	TRBJ1-1	few	CSADGGGTANTEAFF	TGCAGTGCCGACGGGGGCGGGACAGCGAACACTGAAGCTTTCTTT
13	TRBV11-2	NA	TRBJ2-1	few	CASSEDSDNEQFF	TGTGCCAGCAGCGAGGACTCGGACAATGAGCAGTTCTTC
13	TRBV10-3	TRBD2	TRBJ2-2	few	CASWGGVAGELFF	TGTGCCAGCTGGGGGGGAGTTGCCGGGGAGCTGTTTTTT
12	TRBV10-3	NA	TRBJ1-4	NA	CAISEGSGKLFF	TGTGCCATCAGTGAGGGATCTGGAAAACTGTTTTTT
13	TRBV20-1	NA	TRBJ1-1	few	CSARSHRDTEAFF	TGCAGTGCTAGAAGCCACCGGGACACTGAAGCTTTCTTT
13	TRBV5-1	NA	TRBJ2-7	NA	CASSRDTVYEQYF	TGCGCCAGCAGCCGGGACACAGTCTACGAGCAGTACTTC
14	TRBV7-3	NA	TRBJ2-3	few	CASSYGGREDTQYF	TGTGCCAGCAGCTACGGGGGGCGTGAGGATACGCAGTATTTT
16	TRBV4-1	TRBD2	TRBJ2-5	few	CASSRKLAEWGETQYF	TGCGCCAGCAGCCGGAAACTAGCGGAGTGGGGAGAGACCCAGTACTTC
13	TRBV5-1	NA	TRBJ2-5	NA	CASSFYSQETQYF	TGCGCCAGCAGCTTTTACAGCCAAGAGACCCAGTACTTC
14	TRBV6-2/TRBV6-3	NA	TRBJ1-2	NA	CASSYGSAAYGYTF	TGTGCCAGCAGTTACGGGTCCGCCGCTTATGGCTACACCTTC
15	TRBV20-1	NA	TRBJ1-1	many	CSANQWDLGSTEAFF	TGCAGTGCTAACCAGTGGGACTTAGGGAGCACTGAAGCTTTCTTT
13	TRBV7-9	NA	TRBJ2-1	NA	CASSLAALSEQFF	TGTGCCAGCAGCTTAGCGGCACTCAGTGAGCAGTTCTTC
13	TRBV29-1	TRBD1	TRBJ2-5	few	CSVVTGPQETQYF	TGCAGCGTTGTGACAGGGCCCCAAGAGACCCAGTACTTC
11	TRBV7-2	NA	TRBJ1-1	NA	CASSLGSGQSF	TGTGCCAGCAGCTTGGGTTCTGGACAGTCTTTT
15	TRBV5-1	NA	TRBJ2-2	NA	CASSLNQGRTGELFF	TGCGCCAGCAGCTTGAATCAGGGACGTACCGGGGAGCTGTTTTTT
14	TRBV7-2	NA	TRBJ1-2	few	CASSSGGGTYGYTF	TGTGCCAGCAGCTCGGGGGGGGGGACCTATGGCTACACCTTC
14	TRBV5-1	NA	TRBJ2-3	NA	CATRLGSRTDTQYF	TGCGCCACCCGACTAGGAAGCCGCACAGATACGCAGTATTTT
11	TRBV5-1	NA	TRBJ2-1	many	CASSVVGEQFF	TGCGCCAGCAGCGTAGTCGGTGAGCAGTTCTTC
16	TRBV29-1	TRBD2	TRBJ2-1	few	CSVEDPGLAAYNEQFF	TGCAGCGTTGAAGATCCGGGACTAGCGGCCTACAATGAGCAGTTCTTC
16	TRBV5-4	TRBD2	TRBJ2-1	many	CASSRTSGRAHNEQFF	TGTGCCAGCAGTCGGACTAGCGGGAGGGCCCACAATGAGCAGTTCTTC
14	TRBV5-1	NA	TRBJ1-1	NA	CASSPHTVAYEAFF	TGCGCCAGCAGCCCACATACCGTTGCCTATGAAGCTTTCTTT
18	TRBV11-2	TRBD2	TRBJ2-3	few	CASSLGTRTSGRSGTQYF	TGTGCCAGCAGCTTGGGGACTAGAACTAGCGGGAGGTCCGGTACGCAGTATTTT
13	TRBV6-1	NA	TRBJ1-6	NA	CASSGQIGSPLHF	TGTGCCAGCAGTGGACAGATAGGCTCACCCCTCCACTTT